What follows are 11 T cell receptor beta chains derived from one specimen sequenced in a study of cytomegalovirus exposure and HLA in healthy donors. Primers: 60 Vbeta forward and 13 Jbeta reverse. Sequenced by immunoSEQ multiplex PCR; TCRdb stores in-frame clones only, minus some. The top ten hold approximately 1.2% of the sample, which has approximately 140,000 clones, around 83% seen once. Sequenced material: PBMCs. The receptors were sampled from a male donor in good health and CMV-seropositive.

On this clone itself: Other DNA variants within this sample encode the same CDR3. J is TRBJ1-5 and V is TRBV18; 9 nucleotides agree with TRBD1. The V gene end was trimmed by 3 bases and the J gene end by 6 bases; junction bases not matched to a gene: 6. CDR1 is KGHSH, CDR2 LQKENI, per germline. This CDR3 is 15 amino acids long. The CDR3 coding sequence is TGTGCCAGCTCACCCGGACAGGGGTTTAGTCAGCCCCAGCATTTT. It is translated as CASSPGQGFSQPQHF.

The rearrangement uses TRBV11-2 and TRBJ2-3, with TRBD2 matching over 11 bases. CDR3 length: 17 residues. The ends lost 1 base at V and 4 bases at J; junction bases unmatched: 7. Germline CDR1 and CDR2: SGHAT and FQNNGV. As DNA, the CDR3 is TGTGCCAGCAGCTTAGGGTTGGCTAGCGGGGGGCCAGATACGCAGTATTTT. The encoded protein is CASSLGLASGGPDTQYF.

The CDR3 region is CASSGSGGTSVDQFF. For the CDR3, the DNA is TGTGCCAGCAGCGGTAGCGGGGGGACCTCCGTTGACCAGTTCTTC. The rearrangement links TRBV9 to TRBJ2-1; 10 nucleotides line up with TRBD2. Germline V gene data show CDR1 as SGDLS and CDR2 as YYNGEE. V dropped 3 bases and J dropped 13; count of bases not matched to a gene: 13. The CDR3 spans 15 residues.

V and J are TRBV5-1 and TRBJ1-2, with 8 bases fitting TRBD1. V shed 4 bases and J 4 bases; nucleotides not matched to a gene: 6. Germline V CDR1 and CDR2: SGHRS, YFSETQ. The CDR3 has 14 amino acids. The CDR3 bases are TGCGCCAGCAGCCAGGGAGACAGGGGCTATGGCTACACCTTC. As protein: CASSQGDRGYGYTF.

For the CDR3, the DNA is TGTGCCAGCAGGGGACAGGCTAATGAAAAACTGTTTTTT. It yields the protein CASRGQANEKLFF. The V gene is TRBV2, the J gene TRBJ1-4, with 8 bases that match TRBD1. CDR1 and CDR2 (germline): SNHLY, FYNNEI. The CDR3 sequence is 13 residues long. With V trimmed by 6 bases and J by 3 bases, 0 bases remained unmatched.

The V and J genes are TRBV11-2 and TRBJ2-5; 8 bases align to TRBD1. The CDR3 runs 14 residues. The junction had 5 bases not matched to a gene; V was cut back by 6 bases and J by 2 bases. CDR1 is SGHAT and CDR2 is FQNNGV in the germline V gene. CDR3 in amino acids: CASSPGQGQETQYF. The CDR3 DNA is TGTGCCAGCAGTCCCGGACAGGGACAAGAGACCCAGTACTTC. Full variable domain (missing parts from reference TRBV11-2 and TRBJ2-5): EAGVAQSPRYKIIEKRQSVAFWCNPISGHATLYWYQQILGQGPKLLIQFQNNGVVDDSQLPKDRFSAERLKGVDSTLKIQPAKLEDSAVYLCASSPGQGQETQYFGPGTRLLVL.

The genes are TRBV20-1 and TRBJ1-1; the D is unclear. The ends were cut back, 4 bases at V and 2 bases at J, with 5 bases in the middle. The CDR3 has 11 amino acids. Germline CDR1 DFQATT, CDR2 SNEGSKA (reference sequence). The CDR3 DNA reads TGCAGTGCTATCGTCAACACTGAAGCTTTCTTT. Amino acid sequence: CSAIVNTEAFF.

The chain has TRBV7-6 and TRBJ2-7; TRBD1 matches at 7 bases. The CDR3 spans 14 residues. V lost 5 bases, J lost 5 bases, and 9 bases stayed unmatched. In germline, CDR1 is SGHVS, CDR2 FNYEAQ. CDR3 residues: CASSPDTGDHEQYF. The DNA for the CDR3 is TGTGCCAGCAGCCCGGATACAGGGGACCACGAGCAGTACTTC.

The J gene is TRBJ2-2, the V gene TRBV6-5; 10 nucleotides line up with TRBD2. V shed 6 bases and J 3 bases; nucleotides not matched to a gene: 4. Looked up from germline, CDR1 is MNHEY and CDR2 is SVGAGI. The CDR3 runs to 15 residues. The chain's CDR3 is CASRASGSDTGELFF. The DNA of the CDR3 is TGTGCCAGCAGAGCTAGCGGGAGTGACACCGGGGAGCTGTTTTTT.

The chain uses TRBV19 and TRBJ1-1; tentative D call: TRBD1 (5 bases). Trimming stripped 8 bases from V and 6 bases from J, with 13 bases between. The CDR3 spans 12 residues. CDR1 and CDR2 (germline): LNHDA, SQIVND (reference sequence). CDR3 sequence (DNA): TGTGCCAGTGAACAGGTAGGGGCTGAAGCTTTCTTT. Its translation: CASEQVGAEAFF.

This clone was seen only a few times. This chain uses TRBV27 with TRBJ2-7; 7 bases fit TRBD1. The V gene end was trimmed by 5 bases and the J gene end by 1 base; junction bases not matched to a gene: 5. In germline, CDR1 is MNHEY, CDR2 SMNVEV (reference sequence). The length of the CDR3 is 14 residues. CDR3 region: CASSPSGQSYEQYF. CDR3 DNA sequence: TGTGCCAGCAGTCCTTCGGGACAGTCCTACGAGCAGTACTTC.